One and the same sample provided the 27 T cell receptor beta chains below, sequenced in a study of cytomegalovirus exposure and HLA in healthy donors. The PCR made use of 60 Vbeta and 13 Jbeta primers. Assay used: immunoSEQ multiplex PCR; TCRdb lists only in-frame clones, some missing. There are about 140,000 clones in the sample; 84% occur only once, and about 2.6% lies in the top ten. Material: PBMCs. These TCRs come from a boy between 2 and 15 years old in good health and CMV-seronegative.

The chain has TRBV6-1 and TRBJ1-4, with 11 bases matching TRBD1. This CDR3 is 15 amino acids long. Germline CDR1 MNHNS, CDR2 SASEGT. The trim removed 2 bases at V and 8 bases at J, leaving 4 bases unmatched. CDR3 residues: CASSELGTGGEKLFF. CDR3 nucleotides: TGTGCCAGCAGTGAATTAGGGACAGGGGGGGAAAAACTGTTTTTT.

The rearrangement links TRBV5-1 to TRBJ2-2; D is possibly TRBD1 (6 bases). Trimming took 4 bases from V and 0 from J, leaving 19 bases between them. The V gene's germline CDR1 is SGHRS and CDR2 YFSETQ. This CDR3 is 18 amino acids long. CDR3 loop: CASSRVLTGQANTGELFF. The DNA of the CDR3 is TGCGCCAGCAGCCGGGTTTTAACGGGACAAGCGAACACCGGGGAGCTGTTTTTT.

J is TRBJ2-1 and V is TRBV19; tentatively, D is TRBD2 (6 bases). This CDR3 has 12 residues. V was pared by 8 bases and J by 8 bases, with 13 bases between. Germline V gene sequence: CDR1 LNHDA, CDR2 SQIVND (reference sequence). In nucleotides, the CDR3 is TGTGCCAGTGCCGGGGGAAGGGATGAGCAGTTCTTC. Its protein is CASAGGRDEQFF.

The rearrangement joins TRBV28 to TRBJ1-1; D is unclear. Deletions cut 4 bases from V and 3 bases from J, with 9 bases between. The CDR3 is made up of 13 amino acids. Germline CDR1 reads MDHEN; CDR2 reads SYDVKM. CDR3 DNA: TGTGCCAGCAGTTCCCCCCCATACACTGAAGCTTTCTTT. It is translated as CASSSPPYTEAFF.

The V gene is TRBV18, the J gene TRBJ2-2, with D maybe TRBD1 (5 bases). CDR3 length equals 15 residues. Germline CDR1 is KGHSH and CDR2 is LQKENI. Trimming removed 3 bases at V and 4 bases at J, with 12 bases between. The CDR3 DNA reads TGTGCCAGCTCACCTCGGACACTGGGCACCGGGGAGCTGTTTTTT. Translation: CASSPRTLGTGELFF. The full variable domain, its missing parts supplied by reference TRBV18 and TRBJ2-2, is NAGVMQNPRHLVRRRGQEARLRCSPMKGHSHVYWYRQLPEEGLKFMVYLQKENIIDESGMPKERFSAEFPKEGPSILRIQQVVRGDSAAYFCASSPRTLGTGELFFGEGSRLTVL.

This chain joins TRBV7-8 and TRBJ1-3; no definite D call. V lost 5 bases and J lost 2, with 10 bases in between. From germline, CDR1 is SGHVS and CDR2 FQNEAQ. This CDR3 is built from 14 residues. CDR3 region: CASSASGAGNTIYF. The CDR3 DNA sequence: TGTGCCAGCAGCGCCAGCGGGGCTGGAAACACCATATATTTT.

The chain carries TRBV7-2 and TRBJ2-7, with 10 bases matching TRBD2. CDR1 is SGHTA, CDR2 FQGNSA, per germline. V trimming: 1 base; J trimming: 2 bases; junction bases outside the gene matches: 5. This CDR3 has 16 residues. CDR3 loop: CASSLVSSGGTYEQYF. The CDR3 DNA reads TGTGCCAGCAGCTTAGTCTCTAGCGGGGGAACCTACGAGCAGTACTTC.

The CDR3 DNA is TGTGCCAGCAGACGTACTAGCGGGGGGCTGATCGATGAGCAGTTCTTC. Residues: CASRRTSGGLIDEQFF. The chain uses TRBV7-9 and TRBJ2-1; 12 bases match TRBD2. The CDR3 spans 16 residues. Germline V gene data show CDR1 as SEHNR and CDR2 as FQNEAQ (reference sequence). V was clipped by 6 bases and J by 8 bases; unmatched bases: 11.

J is TRBJ2-1 and V is TRBV7-3; 8 bases match TRBD1. V trimming: 5 bases; J trimming: 2 bases; junction bases outside the gene matches: 5. The germline V gene encodes CDR1 SGHTA and CDR2 FQGTGA. The CDR3 has 15 amino acids. CDR3 in DNA: TGTGCCAGCAGCCAAACAGGGGGTACCTACAATGAGCAGTTCTTC. Its protein product is CASSQTGGTYNEQFF.

The V call is TRBV29-1, the J call TRBJ2-1; 8 bases are shared with TRBD2. In germline, CDR1 is SQVTM, CDR2 ANQGSEA. V trimming: 4 bases; J trimming: 1 base; junction bases outside the gene matches: 9. The CDR3 is made up of 16 amino acids. This chain's CDR3 is CSVAGQLAASYNEQFF. In DNA, the CDR3 is TGCAGCGTTGCCGGCCAACTAGCGGCTTCCTACAATGAGCAGTTCTTC.

V gene TRBV5-6 combines with J gene TRBJ1-5, with 11 nucleotides matching TRBD1. In germline, CDR1 is SGHDT, CDR2 YYEEEE. This CDR3 is 15 amino acids long. Trimming at V came to 4 bases and at J to 6 bases, leaving 6 bases not matched to a gene. Written as DNA, the CDR3 is TGTGCCAGCAGCAAGCGGACAGGGGGCATTCAGCCCCAGCATTTT. Translation: CASSKRTGGIQPQHF.

This chain links TRBV6-4 with TRBJ2-1, with 9 positions matching TRBD1. The germline V gene encodes CDR1 MRHNA and CDR2 SNTAGT. V gave up 3 bases and J gave up 4 bases; unmatched junction bases: 7. The CDR3 runs to 16 residues. As DNA, the CDR3 is TGTGCCAGCAGTGAACGGGGACAGGGATTATACAATGAGCAGTTCTTC. It specifies CASSERGQGLYNEQFF.

The chain links TRBV10-2 to TRBJ2-7; TRBD2 aligns across 8 bases. Germline loops: CDR1 WSHSY, CDR2 SAAADI. The CDR3 loop spans 19 amino acids. Trimming removed 2 bases from V and 2 bases from J; junction bases left unmatched: 17. CDR3 nucleotides: TGCGCCAGCAGTGAGACACTAAAAATTCTAGCGGGTGGTACCTACGAGCAGTACTTC. Its protein is CASSETLKILAGGTYEQYF.

The chain links TRBV7-9 to TRBJ2-1; 8 positions agree with TRBD2. Germline-derived CDR1 and CDR2 are SEHNR and FQNEAQ (reference sequence). The CDR3 totals 14 residues. V was clipped by 5 bases and J by 6 bases; unmatched bases: 6. The CDR3 coding sequence is TGTGCCAGCAGCAACCGGGGGGGCCTCAATGAGCAGTTCTTC. This sequence encodes CASSNRGGLNEQFF.

The V call is TRBV7-9, the J call TRBJ2-1, with D maybe TRBD2 (7 bases). Germline V lookup: CDR1 SEHNR, CDR2 FQNEAQ (reference sequence). V shed 5 bases and J shed 7 bases, with 18 bases lying between them. This CDR3 region has 15 residues. The CDR3 is CASSPGEGDWNEQFF. In DNA, the CDR3 is TGTGCCAGCAGCCCAGGGGAGGGCGATTGGAATGAGCAGTTCTTC. The whole variable domain, filled in from reference TRBV7-9 and TRBJ2-1, reads DTGVSQNPRHKITKRGQNVTFRCDPISEHNRLYWYRQTLGQGPEFLTYFQNEAQLEKSRLLSDRFSAERPKGSFSTLEIQRTEQGDSAMYLCASSPGEGDWNEQFFGPGTRLTVL.

The CDR3 region has the DNA TGCGCCAGCAGCTTGGGCCTGGGGGTAGCGGGAAAGGAGCAGTTCTTC. It translates to CASSLGLGVAGKEQFF. The chain recombines TRBV5-1 with TRBJ2-1, with 8 bases matching TRBD2. The CDR3 is 16 amino acids. The germline gives CDR1 SGHRS, CDR2 YFSETQ. V dropped 0 bases and J dropped 10; count of bases not matched to a gene: 12.

The J gene is TRBJ1-3, the V gene TRBV27, with 8 bases lining up with TRBD1. Trimming cost V 5 bases and J 8 bases; bases outside gene matches: 5. Germline CDR1 and CDR2: MNHEY and SMNVEV (reference sequence). This CDR3 has 13 amino acids. The CDR3 loop is CASSPGGADTIYF. CDR3 sequence (DNA): TGTGCCAGCAGTCCAGGGGGCGCGGACACCATATATTTT.

The chain's CDR3 is CASSLGGGSDYEQYF. CDR3 sequence (DNA): TGCGCCAGCAGCTTGGGGGGGGGCTCCGACTACGAGCAGTACTTC. The chain joins TRBV5-1 to TRBJ2-7; D possibly corresponds to TRBD2 (7 bases). The CDR3 has 15 amino acids. In germline, CDR1 is SGHRS, CDR2 YFSETQ. The V and J ends lost 0 bases and 3 bases respectively, with 13 bases between them.

On this clone itself: At one of its ends the junction is not consistent with the germline gene, which may arise from a read error. V and J are TRBV7-9 and TRBJ1-2, with TRBD1 matching 7 bases. Per the germline V gene, CDR1 is SEHNR and CDR2 is FQNEAQ (reference sequence). CDR3 length: 16 amino acids. DNA of the CDR3: TGTTCCAGTCTGGCCGGGACAGCCCATACTAACTATGGCTACACCTTC. This translates into CSSLAGTAHTNYGYTF.

V and J are TRBV28 and TRBJ2-6; 11 nucleotides agree with TRBD2. The CDR3 consists of 18 residues. V trimming: 7 bases; J trimming: 0 bases; junction bases outside the gene matches: 8. Germline CDR1 reads MDHEN; CDR2 reads SYDVKM. CDR3: CASTAVAGGVSGANVLTF. CDR3 coding DNA: TGTGCCAGCACCGCTGTAGCGGGAGGGGTCTCTGGGGCCAACGTCCTGACTTTC.

This rearrangement joins TRBV7-2 to TRBJ2-7; D is possibly TRBD2 (5 bases). The CDR3 is 15 residues long. Trimming pared 1 base from V and 6 bases from J, leaving 16 bases between. Germline CDR1 reads SGHTA; CDR2 reads FQGNSA. The CDR3 nucleotides read TGTGCCAGCAGCTTAGATTCTGGGGAGTGGGGCGAGCAGTACTTC. It encodes CASSLDSGEWGEQYF. The full variable domain, its missing parts supplied by reference TRBV7-2 and TRBJ2-7, is GAGVSQSPSNKVTEKGKDVELRCDPISGHTALYWYRQSLGQGLEFLIYFQGNSAPDKSGLPSDRFSAERTGGSVSTLTIQRTQQEDSAVYLCASSLDSGEWGEQYFGPGTRLTVT.

This chain uses TRBV7-9 with TRBJ1-6; 10 bases line up with TRBD1. The J segment lost 6 bases and the V segment lost 3 bases, leaving 2 bases of the junction unmatched. Germline CDR1 and CDR2: SEHNR and FQNEAQ (reference sequence). The CDR3 covers 15 residues. CDR3 coding DNA: TGTGCCAGCAGCTTCCGGGACAGGGGTAATTCACCCCTCCACTTT. As protein: CASSFRDRGNSPLHF.

The chain carries TRBV2 and TRBJ2-7; 12 bases align to TRBD1. From germline, CDR1 is SNHLY and CDR2 FYNNEI. This CDR3 has 15 amino acids. V lost 4 bases, J lost 4 bases, and 5 bases stayed unmatched. CDR3 region: CASSALGQGAYEQYF. CDR3 in DNA: TGTGCCAGCAGTGCCTTGGGACAGGGGGCGTACGAGCAGTACTTC. Full variable domain (missing parts from reference TRBV2 and TRBJ2-7): EPEVTQTPSHQVTQMGQEVILRCVPISNHLYFYWYRQILGQKVEFLVSFYNNEISEKSEIFDDQFSVERPDGSNFTLKIRSTKLEDSAMYFCASSALGQGAYEQYFGPGTRLTVT.

This clone was observed a single time. The V and J genes are TRBV6-6 and TRBJ1-2, with D uncertain. This CDR3 has 14 amino acids. V lost 0 bases and J lost 4, with 9 bases in between. The germline CDR1 and CDR2 sequences are MNHNY and SVGAGI (reference sequence). The CDR3 nucleotides are TGTGCCAGCAGTTACTCGGCGGAGACCTATGGCTACACCTTC. Residues: CASSYSAETYGYTF.

The chain combines TRBV4-1 with TRBJ1-5, with D perhaps matching TRBD1 (6 bases). This CDR3 spans 16 amino acids. CDR1 is MGHRA, CDR2 YSYEKL, per germline. Deletions cut 1 base from V and 2 bases from J, with 12 bases between. As DNA, the CDR3 is TGCGCCAGCAGCCAAGTGCGGGGGGCCGGCAATCAGCCCCAGCATTTT. Translation: CASSQVRGAGNQPQHF.

The chain recombines TRBV4-3 with TRBJ2-5, with 7 bases fitting TRBD2. The V and J ends lost 1 base and 2 bases, in that order; junction bases with no gene match: 10. The V gene's germline CDR1 is LGHNA and CDR2 YSLEER. The CDR3 spans 17 residues. The CDR3 DNA reads TGCGCCAGCAGCCAAGGGACGATGGTAGCGGGTCAAGAGACCCAGTACTTC. This codes for CASSQGTMVAGQETQYF.

This chain joins TRBV28 and TRBJ2-3, with D perhaps matching TRBD2 (6 bases). The germline V and J ends were trimmed by 5 bases and 0 bases, with 15 bases remaining between them. CDR1 and CDR2 from the germline V gene are MDHEN and SYDVKM. This CDR3 comprises 16 residues. As DNA, the CDR3 is TGTGCCAGCAGTAAGATACTAGCCACTAGCACAGATACGCAGTATTTT. This translates into CASSKILATSTDTQYF.